Listed here are 23 T cell receptor beta chains from one sample, sequenced in a study of blood T cell repertoires in COVID-19 (dated by TCRdb to 2019 to 2021). Library construction relied on the immunoSEQ multiplex PCR assay. Here the immuneACCESS table is served through TCRdb, limited to in-frame sequences with V and J called. Missing clones are a known gap in these copies; in checked studies unresolved V genes cover under half, and the rest lacks a known reason. The sample contains over 400,000 clones, about nine tenths of them found a single time. The ten largest clones capture over 1.3% of the sample. The sequenced sample consisted of peripheral blood. These receptors were collected from a woman aged 25 to 39 with active or convalescent COVID-19.

The rearrangement links TRBV14 to TRBJ2-1, with D unclear. Trimming pared 2 bases from V and 5 bases from J, leaving 13 bases between. CDR1 and CDR2 (germline): SGHDN, FVKESK. The CDR3 is 15 amino acids. CDR3 sequence: CASSQLGHRNNEQFF. The CDR3 DNA follows: TGTGCCAGCAGCCAACTAGGTCACCGGAACAATGAGCAGTTCTTC.

This chain connects TRBV5-1 to TRBJ2-1, with 12 positions matching TRBD2. The J segment lost 9 bases and the V segment lost 2 bases, leaving 6 bases of the junction unmatched. Germline values: CDR1 SGHRS, CDR2 YFSETQ. This CDR3 comprises 15 residues. The CDR3 loop reads CASSFLAGGPSEQFF. The CDR3 DNA follows: TGCGCCAGCAGCTTCCTAGCGGGGGGGCCCAGTGAGCAGTTCTTC.

The chain links TRBV18 to TRBJ2-5, with 10 bases matching TRBD2. Per germline, CDR1 KGHSH and CDR2 LQKENI. With 2 bases clipped from V and 5 bases from J, the junction kept 8 bases outside the gene matches. The CDR3 contains 16 residues. The CDR3: CASSPASGSVGETQYF. The CDR3 nucleotides are TGTGCCAGCTCACCAGCTAGCGGGAGCGTAGGGGAGACCCAGTACTTC.

The chain uses TRBV19 and TRBJ1-2; weak D call: TRBD1 (6 bases). In germline, CDR1 is LNHDA, CDR2 SQIVND (reference sequence). This CDR3 has 15 amino acids. Trimming took 0 bases from V and 4 from J, leaving 12 bases between them. Here the CDR3 DNA reads TGTGCCAGTAGTATAGACGGGACAACACCCTATGGCTACACCTTC. This gives the protein CASSIDGTTPYGYTF.

In this sample, this clone turned up once. The chain uses TRBV11-3 and TRBJ1-1; no firm D call. With 0 bases removed from V and 1 base from J, the gap between germline ends came to 9 bases. The V gene's germline CDR1 is SGHNT and CDR2 YENEEA. The CDR3 sequence is 15 residues long. CDR3 in DNA: TGTGCCAGCAGCTTAGATGGCAGATGGAACACTGAAGCTTTCTTT. It is translated as CASSLDGRWNTEAFF.

The chain uses TRBV10-2 and TRBJ2-1; 9 positions match TRBD2. The CDR3 has 17 amino acids. J was trimmed by 9 bases and V by 6 bases; bases with no gene match: 18. CDR1 is WSHSY, CDR2 SAAADI, per germline. For the CDR3, the DNA is TGCGCCAGCAGCACTTCTGGCGGGAGGGTCATCCGCGTTGAGCAGTTCTTC. Its protein is CASSTSGGRVIRVEQFF.

The V call is TRBV27, the J call TRBJ1-6, with D perhaps TRBD1 (6 bases). The CDR3 runs to 17 residues. Deletions cut 6 bases from V and 10 bases from J, with 25 bases between. The V gene's germline CDR1 is MNHEY and CDR2 SMNVEV (reference sequence). CDR3 loop: CASSLIRSRGNLSPLHF. The CDR3 DNA sequence: TGTGCCAGCAGCCTCATCCGGAGCAGGGGAAATCTCTCACCCCTCCACTTT.

The J gene is TRBJ2-7, the V gene TRBV5-1; 7 positions agree with TRBD2. CDR1 and CDR2 from the germline V gene are SGHRS and YFSETQ. This CDR3 is 16 amino acids long. After removal of 4 bases from V and 2 bases from J, the junction contained 12 bases not matched to a gene. This CDR3 is CASSPGGGARTYEQYF. In nucleotides, the CDR3 is TGCGCCAGCAGCCCGGGAGGCGGGGCGCGGACCTACGAGCAGTACTTC.

This clone was counted once. V gene TRBV6-6 combines with J gene TRBJ2-4, with D perhaps matching TRBD2 (6 bases). Trimming cost V 3 bases and J 9 bases, with 12 bases left between them. Germline V lookup: CDR1 MNHNY, CDR2 SVGAGI (reference sequence). The CDR3 consists of 13 residues. CDR3 loop: CASSYDLGGIQYF. The CDR3 nucleotides read TGTGCCAGCAGTTATGACCTGGGAGGCATTCAGTACTTC.

CDR3 DNA sequence: TGTGCCAGCACCCCATCCGGGAACACCGGGGAGCTGTTTTTT. Its translation: CASTPSGNTGELFF. This rearrangement joins TRBV25-1 to TRBJ2-2; D gene uncertain. The CDR3 extends over 14 amino acids. Trimming took off 7 bases at V and 1 base at J, with 10 bases between the two ends. Germline V lookup: CDR1 MGHDK, CDR2 SYGVNS. The entire variable domain, with the rest obtained from reference TRBV25-1 and TRBJ2-2, is as follows: EADIYQTPRYLVIGTGKKITLECSQTMGHDKMYWYQQDPGMELHLIHYSYGVNSTEKGDLSSESTVSRIRTEHFPLTLESARPSHTSQYLCASTPSGNTGELFFGEGSRLTVL.

The chain combines TRBV3-1 (or the pseudogene TRBV3-2) with TRBJ1-4; TRBD1 matches 7 bases. Germline loops: CDR1 LGHDT, CDR2 YNNKEL (reference sequence). V shed 3 bases, J shed 3 bases, and the junction held 16 bases outside the gene matches. This CDR3 is 19 amino acids long. The CDR3: CASSHPREQGYWANEKLFF. CDR3 in DNA: TGTGCCAGCAGCCACCCCCGAGAACAGGGGTATTGGGCTAATGAAAAACTGTTTTTT.

The CDR3 protein is CASSRTGRGYTF. The CDR3 bases are TGTGCCAGCAGCCGGACGGGGAGAGGCTACACCTTC. The chain employs TRBV12-3 or TRBV12-4 and TRBJ1-2; D gene unclear. Trimming shortened V by 6 bases and J by 8 bases, and 13 bases separated the two germline ends. This CDR3 has 12 residues.

CDR3 nucleotide sequence: TGTGCCAGCAGCTTCTCCGGGACAGGGGGCTACAATGAGCAGTTCTTC. This sequence encodes CASSFSGTGGYNEQFF. The V call is TRBV11-2, the J call TRBJ2-1, with 11 bases that match TRBD1. Germline V lookup: CDR1 SGHAT, CDR2 FQNNGV. There are 16 residues in the CDR3. V lost 3 bases to trimming and J lost 3 bases; unmatched junction nucleotides: 4.

Comment on this clone: This CDR3 is also generated by other DNA sequences in the sample. The chain links TRBV6-5 to TRBJ1-5; D is possibly TRBD1 (6 bases). Germline V CDR1 and CDR2: MNHEY, SVGAGI. V lost 3 bases to trimming and J lost 4 bases, with 7 bases between them. This CDR3 spans 13 amino acids. The CDR3: CASSYDRNQPQHF. CDR3 coding DNA: TGTGCCAGCAGTTATGACAGGAATCAGCCCCAGCATTTT.

CDR3 residues: CASSLNAGRNTEAFF. As DNA, the CDR3 is TGTGCCAGCAGCCTGAACGCGGGACGGAACACTGAAGCTTTCTTT. J is TRBJ1-1 and V is TRBV7-9; possible D gene TRBD1, 5 bases. Germline V gene lookup returns CDR1 SEHNR and CDR2 FQNEAQ (reference sequence). The CDR3 is 15 residues long. Trimming cost V 5 bases and J 1 base, with 14 bases left between them.

The chain joins TRBV5-6 to TRBJ2-1; the match to TRBD2 covers 9 bases. Per germline, CDR1 SGHDT and CDR2 YYEEEE. V shed 1 base, J shed 5 bases, and the junction held 4 bases outside the gene matches. The CDR3 is made up of 15 amino acids. CDR3 amino acids: CASSLSGGLDNEQFF. The CDR3 DNA sequence: TGTGCCAGCAGCTTGAGCGGGGGGCTTGACAATGAGCAGTTCTTC.

The V call is TRBV15, the J call TRBJ2-7, with 10 bases identical to TRBD2. After removal of 6 bases from V and 5 bases from J, the junction contained 4 bases not matched to a gene. Germline values: CDR1 LNHNV, CDR2 YYDKDF (reference sequence). The CDR3 extends over 13 amino acids. The CDR3 DNA sequence: TGTGCCACCAGACCTAGCGGGAGCCACGAGCAGTACTTC. Protein product: CATRPSGSHEQYF.

The chain couples TRBV4-1 to TRBJ1-1; TRBD1 matches at 7 bases. There are 15 residues in the CDR3. With V trimmed by 3 bases and J by 1 base, 5 bases remained unmatched. CDR1 MGHRA and CDR2 YSYEKL come from the germline V gene. The CDR3 region is CASSQSYRGNTEAFF. In DNA, the CDR3 is TGCGCCAGCAGCCAGAGCTACAGGGGGAACACTGAAGCTTTCTTT.

The CDR3 DNA sequence: TGTGCCAGCAGCTCCGACAGGGAAAAACTGTTTTTT. This encodes CASSSDREKLFF. The chain couples TRBV7-2 to TRBJ1-4, with D perhaps matching TRBD1 (6 bases). The V end lost 4 bases, the J end lost 8 bases, and 8 bases lay between the germline ends. This CDR3 comprises 12 residues. Germline values: CDR1 SGHTA, CDR2 FQGNSA. The whole variable domain, filled in from reference TRBV7-2 and TRBJ1-4, reads GAGVSQSPSNKVTEKGKDVELRCDPISGHTALYWYRQSLGQGLEFLIYFQGNSAPDKSGLPSDRFSAERTGGSVSTLTIQRTQQEDSAVYLCASSSDREKLFFGSGTQLSVL.

The V gene is TRBV5-1, the J gene TRBJ2-1; D may be TRBD1 (6 bases). V was trimmed by 3 bases and J by 0 bases, leaving 13 bases between them. Per germline, CDR1 SGHRS and CDR2 YFSETQ. There are 16 residues in the CDR3. The chain's CDR3 is CASSSPDRSSYNEQFF. The CDR3 nucleotides are TGCGCCAGCAGCTCTCCCGACAGGAGCTCCTACAATGAGCAGTTCTTC.

In nucleotides, the CDR3 is TGTGCCTGGAGTGATTTTTTCGGGTACAGGGATGGCTACACCTTC. Residues: CAWSDFFGYRDGYTF. V and J are TRBV30 and TRBJ1-2, with D perhaps matching TRBD1 (6 bases). This CDR3 is built from 15 residues. V lost 1 base and J lost 6, with 18 bases in between. Germline lookup yields CDR1 GTSNPN and CDR2 SVGIG (reference sequence).

A few counts support this clone. This rearrangement joins TRBV27 to TRBJ1-5, with 8 bases fitting TRBD1. J lost 4 bases, V lost 4 bases, and 6 bases had no gene match. The CDR3 extends over 15 amino acids. Germline V gives CDR1 MNHEY, CDR2 SMNVEV (reference sequence). CDR3: CASSSDRGENQPQHF. In DNA form, the CDR3 reads TGTGCCAGCAGTTCAGACAGGGGAGAAAATCAGCCCCAGCATTTT.

About this clone: At the DNA level, this CDR3 is encoded by other sequences in the same sample as well. V and J are TRBV2 and TRBJ1-1; TRBD1 is a possible D gene (5 bases). This CDR3 has 13 amino acids. Germline CDR1 reads SNHLY; CDR2 reads FYNNEI. V lost 6 bases and J lost 1, with 9 bases in between. The CDR3 bases are TGTGCCAGCAGGGGGCAGGGGAACACTGAAGCTTTCTTT. Its protein product is CASRGQGNTEAFF.